This T cell receptor (beta chain) was obtained from a study of cytomegalovirus exposure and HLA in healthy donors. Study in general: The 120 validation repertoires, a later analysis reported, used the same platform as the 600 to 850 repertoires from the first cohort. Findings and limits, study-wide: Diagnosis of cytomegalovirus status made by the classifier reportedly showed high specificity and sensitivity.

Separate from the approximately 650-subject first cohort, the roughly 130-subject validation cohort was the one that the donors belonged to. Germline values: CDR1 SEHNR, CDR2 FQNEAQ (reference sequence). The CDR3 has 14 residues. Trimming took 1 base from V and 6 from J; bases not matched to a gene: 5. This clone was seen only a few times. No antigen is known for it. TCRdb's table, derived via immunoSEQ multiplex PCR, lists solely in-frame clones and lacks some. Counted here are more than 95,000 clones, around 86% occurring once; the ten biggest clones make up 4% to 6%. The J gene is TRBJ1-1, the V gene TRBV7-9; TRBD1 matches at 7 bases. The specimen was PBMCs. This clonotype was sampled from a man between 18 and 35 years old in good health and CMV-seronegative. CDR3 DNA sequence: TGTGCCAGCAGCTTAGGGGGACAGAGACCTGAAGCTTTCTTT. Its protein product is CASSLGGQRPEAFF.